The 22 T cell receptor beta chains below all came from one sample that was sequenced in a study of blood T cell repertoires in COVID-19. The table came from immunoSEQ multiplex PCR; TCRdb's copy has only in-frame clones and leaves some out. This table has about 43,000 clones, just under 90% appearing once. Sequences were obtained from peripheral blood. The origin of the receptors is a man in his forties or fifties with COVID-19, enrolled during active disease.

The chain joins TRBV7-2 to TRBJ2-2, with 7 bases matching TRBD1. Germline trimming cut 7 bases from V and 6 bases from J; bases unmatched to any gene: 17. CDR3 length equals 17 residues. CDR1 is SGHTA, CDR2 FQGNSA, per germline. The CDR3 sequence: CASTLPQGVGVAGELFF. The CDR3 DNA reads TGTGCCAGCACCCTACCGCAGGGGGTAGGTGTGGCCGGGGAGCTGTTTTTT.

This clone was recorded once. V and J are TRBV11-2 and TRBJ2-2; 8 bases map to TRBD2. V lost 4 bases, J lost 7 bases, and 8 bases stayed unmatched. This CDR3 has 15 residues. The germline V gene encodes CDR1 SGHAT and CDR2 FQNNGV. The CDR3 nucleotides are TGTGCCAGCAGCTCCCGGGGGGGCCGGGACGGGGAGCTGTTTTTT. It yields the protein CASSSRGGRDGELFF.

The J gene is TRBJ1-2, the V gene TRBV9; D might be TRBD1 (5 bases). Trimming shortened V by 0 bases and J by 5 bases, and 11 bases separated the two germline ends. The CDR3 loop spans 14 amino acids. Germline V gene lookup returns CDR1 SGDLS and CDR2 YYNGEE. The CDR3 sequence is CASSVETGLYGYTF. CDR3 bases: TGTGCCAGCAGCGTAGAAACAGGCCTTTATGGCTACACCTTC.

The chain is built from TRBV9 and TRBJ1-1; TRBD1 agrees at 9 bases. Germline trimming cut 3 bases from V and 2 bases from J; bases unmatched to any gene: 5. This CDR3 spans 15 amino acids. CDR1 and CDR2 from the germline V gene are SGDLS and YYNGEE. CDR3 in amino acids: CASSGGTGRNTEAFF. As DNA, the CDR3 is TGTGCCAGCAGCGGGGGGACAGGGCGAAACACTGAAGCTTTCTTT.

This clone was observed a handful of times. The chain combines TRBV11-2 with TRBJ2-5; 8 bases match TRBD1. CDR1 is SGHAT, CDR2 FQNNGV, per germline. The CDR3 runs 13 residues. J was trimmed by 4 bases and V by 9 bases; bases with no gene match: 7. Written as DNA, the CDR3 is TGTGCCAGTCATCGGACAGGGCGAGAGACCCAGTACTTC. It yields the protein CASHRTGRETQYF.

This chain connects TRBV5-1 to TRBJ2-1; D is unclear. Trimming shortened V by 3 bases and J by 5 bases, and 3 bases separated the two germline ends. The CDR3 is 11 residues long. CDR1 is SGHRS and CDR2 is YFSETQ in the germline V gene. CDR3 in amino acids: CASSSNNEQFF. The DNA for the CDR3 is TGCGCCAGCAGCTCAAACAATGAGCAGTTCTTC.

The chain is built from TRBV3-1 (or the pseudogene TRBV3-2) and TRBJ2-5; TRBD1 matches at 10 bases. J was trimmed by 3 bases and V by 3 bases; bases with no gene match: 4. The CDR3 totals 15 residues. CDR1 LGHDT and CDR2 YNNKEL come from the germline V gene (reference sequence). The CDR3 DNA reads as TGTGCCAGCAGCCATCCGGGACAGGGGAAAGAGACCCAGTACTTC. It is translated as CASSHPGQGKETQYF.

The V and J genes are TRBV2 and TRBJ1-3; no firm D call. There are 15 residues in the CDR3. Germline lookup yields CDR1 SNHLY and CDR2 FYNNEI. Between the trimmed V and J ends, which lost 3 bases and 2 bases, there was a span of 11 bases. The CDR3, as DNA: TGTGCCAGCAGTGATACAGCCTTGGCTGGAAACACCATATATTTT. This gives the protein CASSDTALAGNTIYF.

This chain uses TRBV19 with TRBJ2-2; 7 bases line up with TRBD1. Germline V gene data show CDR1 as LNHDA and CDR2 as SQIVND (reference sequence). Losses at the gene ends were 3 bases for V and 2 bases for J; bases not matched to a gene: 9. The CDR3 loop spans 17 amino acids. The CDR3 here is CASSMSRTGPNTGELFF. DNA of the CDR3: TGTGCCAGTAGTATGAGTAGGACAGGTCCTAACACCGGGGAGCTGTTTTTT.

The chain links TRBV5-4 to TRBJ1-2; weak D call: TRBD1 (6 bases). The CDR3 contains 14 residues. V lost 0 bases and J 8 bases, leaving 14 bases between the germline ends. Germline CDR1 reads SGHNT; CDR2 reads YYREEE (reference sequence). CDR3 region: CASSLAGHPGGYTF. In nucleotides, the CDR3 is TGTGCCAGCAGCTTGGCGGGACACCCGGGGGGCTACACCTTC.

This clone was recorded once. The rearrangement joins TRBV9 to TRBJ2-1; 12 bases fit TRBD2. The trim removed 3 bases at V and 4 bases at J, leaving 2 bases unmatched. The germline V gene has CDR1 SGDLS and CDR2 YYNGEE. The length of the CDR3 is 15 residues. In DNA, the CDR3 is TGTGCCAGCAGCGAGGGACTAGCGGGTTACAATGAGCAGTTCTTC. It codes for CASSEGLAGYNEQFF.

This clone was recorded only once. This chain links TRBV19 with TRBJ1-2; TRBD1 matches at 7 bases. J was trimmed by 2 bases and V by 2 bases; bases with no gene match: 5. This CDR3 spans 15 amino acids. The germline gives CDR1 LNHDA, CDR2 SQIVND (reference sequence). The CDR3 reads CASSIRTGQNYGYTF. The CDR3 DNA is TGTGCCAGTAGTATACGGACAGGCCAGAACTATGGCTACACCTTC.

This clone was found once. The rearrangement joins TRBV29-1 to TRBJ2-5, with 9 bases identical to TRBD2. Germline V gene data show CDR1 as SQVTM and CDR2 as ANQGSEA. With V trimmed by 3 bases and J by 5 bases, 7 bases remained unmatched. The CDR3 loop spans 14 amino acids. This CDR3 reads CSVDEAGGAETQYF. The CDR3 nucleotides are TGCAGCGTTGACGAAGCGGGAGGAGCGGAGACCCAGTACTTC.

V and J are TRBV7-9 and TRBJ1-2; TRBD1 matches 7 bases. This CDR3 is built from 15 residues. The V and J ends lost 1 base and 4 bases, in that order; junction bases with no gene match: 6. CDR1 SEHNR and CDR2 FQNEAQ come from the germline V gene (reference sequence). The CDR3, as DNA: TGTGCCAGCAGCTTAGAGGGCAGGGGGTCCTATGGCTACACCTTC. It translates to CASSLEGRGSYGYTF.

Written as DNA, the CDR3 is TGTGCCAGCAGCTCTCTCTCCGGAAACACCATATATTTT. Translation: CASSSLSGNTIYF. The V call is TRBV11-2, the J call TRBJ1-3; D is unclear. Trimming stripped 4 bases from V and 4 bases from J, with 8 bases between. Germline V lookup: CDR1 SGHAT, CDR2 FQNNGV. This CDR3 spans 13 amino acids.

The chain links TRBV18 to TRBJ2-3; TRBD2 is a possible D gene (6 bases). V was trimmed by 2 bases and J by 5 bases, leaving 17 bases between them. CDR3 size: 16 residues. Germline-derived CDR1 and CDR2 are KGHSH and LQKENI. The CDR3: CASSPSGLTGGDTQYF. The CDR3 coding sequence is TGTGCCAGCTCACCATCAGGATTAACCGGGGGAGATACGCAGTATTTT.

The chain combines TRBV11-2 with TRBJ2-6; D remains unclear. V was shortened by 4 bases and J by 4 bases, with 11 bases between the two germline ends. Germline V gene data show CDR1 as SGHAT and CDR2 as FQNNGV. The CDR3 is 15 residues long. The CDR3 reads CASSSTRSGANVLTF. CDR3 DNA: TGTGCCAGCAGCTCCACCCGGTCGGGGGCCAACGTCCTGACTTTC.

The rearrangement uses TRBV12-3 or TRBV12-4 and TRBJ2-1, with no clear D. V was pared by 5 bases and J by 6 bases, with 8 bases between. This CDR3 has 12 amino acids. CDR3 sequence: CASSPLPNEQFF. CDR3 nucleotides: TGTGCCAGCAGTCCTCTACCCAATGAGCAGTTCTTC.

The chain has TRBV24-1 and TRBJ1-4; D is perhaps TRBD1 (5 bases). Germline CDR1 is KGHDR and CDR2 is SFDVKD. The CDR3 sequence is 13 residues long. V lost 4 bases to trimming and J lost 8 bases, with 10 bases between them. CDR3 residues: CATSDDRGEKLFF. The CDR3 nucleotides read TGTGCCACCAGTGACGACAGAGGCGAAAAACTGTTTTTT.

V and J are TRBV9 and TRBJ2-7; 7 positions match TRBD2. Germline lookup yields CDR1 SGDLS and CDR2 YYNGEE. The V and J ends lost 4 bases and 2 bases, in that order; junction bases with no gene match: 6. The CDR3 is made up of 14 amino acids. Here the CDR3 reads CASSPGTTPYEQYF. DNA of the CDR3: TGTGCCAGCAGCCCTGGGACTACCCCCTACGAGCAGTACTTC.

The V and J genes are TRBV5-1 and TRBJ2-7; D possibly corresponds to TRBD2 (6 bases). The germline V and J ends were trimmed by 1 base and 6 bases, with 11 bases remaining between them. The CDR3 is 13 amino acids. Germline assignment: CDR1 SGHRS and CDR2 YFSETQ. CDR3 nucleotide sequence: TGCGCCAGCAGCTTGAAGACTAGTAGCGAGCAGTACTTC. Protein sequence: CASSLKTSSEQYF.

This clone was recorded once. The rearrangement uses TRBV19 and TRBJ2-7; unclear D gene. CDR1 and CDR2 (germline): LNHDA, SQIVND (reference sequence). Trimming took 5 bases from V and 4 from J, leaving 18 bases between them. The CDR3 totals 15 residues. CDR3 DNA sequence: TGTGCCAGTAGTCCGAGGCCCACGGTGGTATACGAGCAGTACTTC. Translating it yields CASSPRPTVVYEQYF.